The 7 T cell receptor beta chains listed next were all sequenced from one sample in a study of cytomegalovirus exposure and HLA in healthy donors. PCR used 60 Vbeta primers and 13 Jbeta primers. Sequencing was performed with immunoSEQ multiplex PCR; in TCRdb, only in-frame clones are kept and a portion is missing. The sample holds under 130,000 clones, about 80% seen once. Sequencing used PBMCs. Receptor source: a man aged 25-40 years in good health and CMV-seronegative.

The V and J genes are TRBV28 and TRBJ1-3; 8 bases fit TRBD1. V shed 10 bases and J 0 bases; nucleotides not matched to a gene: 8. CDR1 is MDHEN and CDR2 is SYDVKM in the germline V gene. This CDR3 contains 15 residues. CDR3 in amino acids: CATGGPTFSGNTIYF. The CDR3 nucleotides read TGTGCCACAGGGGGCCCAACTTTCTCTGGAAACACCATATATTTT.

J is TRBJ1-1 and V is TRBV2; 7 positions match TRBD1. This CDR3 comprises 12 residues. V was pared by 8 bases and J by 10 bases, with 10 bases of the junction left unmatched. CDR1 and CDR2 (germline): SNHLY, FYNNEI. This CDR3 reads CASFGTASGAFF. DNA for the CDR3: TGTGCCAGCTTTGGGACAGCCTCCGGAGCTTTCTTT.

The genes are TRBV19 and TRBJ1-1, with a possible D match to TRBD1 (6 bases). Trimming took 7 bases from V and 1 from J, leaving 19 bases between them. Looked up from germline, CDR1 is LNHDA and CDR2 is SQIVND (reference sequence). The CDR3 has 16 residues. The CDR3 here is CASTIKTGRGNTEAFF. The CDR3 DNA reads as TGTGCCAGTACGATCAAGACAGGCAGGGGGAACACTGAAGCTTTCTTT.

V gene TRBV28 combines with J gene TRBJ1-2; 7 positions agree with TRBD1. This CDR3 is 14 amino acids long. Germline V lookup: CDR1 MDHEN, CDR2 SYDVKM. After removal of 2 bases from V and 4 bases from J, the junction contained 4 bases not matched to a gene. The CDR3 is CASSLVGQTYGYTF. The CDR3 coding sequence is TGTGCCAGCAGTTTAGTGGGACAGACCTATGGCTACACCTTC.

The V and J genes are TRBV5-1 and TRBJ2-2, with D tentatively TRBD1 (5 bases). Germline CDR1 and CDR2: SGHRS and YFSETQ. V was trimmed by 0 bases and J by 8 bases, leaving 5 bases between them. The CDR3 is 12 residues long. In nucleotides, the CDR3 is TGCGCCAGCAGCTTGGAGGGGGGGGAGCTGTTTTTT. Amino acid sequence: CASSLEGGELFF.

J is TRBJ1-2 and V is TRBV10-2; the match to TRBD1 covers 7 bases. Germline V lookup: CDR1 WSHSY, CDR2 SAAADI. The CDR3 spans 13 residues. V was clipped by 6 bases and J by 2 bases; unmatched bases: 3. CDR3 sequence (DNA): TGCGCCAGCAGAGCGACAGGGAACTATGGCTACACCTTC. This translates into CASRATGNYGYTF.

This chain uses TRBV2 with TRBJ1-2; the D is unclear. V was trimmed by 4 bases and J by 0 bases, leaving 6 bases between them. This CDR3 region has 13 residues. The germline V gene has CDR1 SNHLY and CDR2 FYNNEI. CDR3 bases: TGTGCCAGCAGTGGACAAGCTAACTATGGCTACACCTTC. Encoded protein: CASSGQANYGYTF.